This TCR beta chain was captured by sequencing in a study of blood T cells in healthy people across ages. The germline CDR1 and CDR2 sequences are SEHNR and FQNEAQ (reference sequence). The CDR3 has 12 residues. The V gene lost 1 base and the J gene lost 12 bases, with 12 bases spanning the gap. A J-beta primer mix and a sample-barcoded 5' primer were used in a second PCR of about 7 to 12 cycles. One entry per CDR3 protein, called by TCRdb with MiXCR from the 5' RACE reads. The profile shows roughly 1.5 million distinct CDR3 sequences, roughly 43% of them singletons. This clonotype occurred a few times.

The receptor was isolated from a woman under 30 in good health. The specimen sequenced was blood. The chain employs TRBV7-9 and TRBJ1-2, with a weak D call TRBD1 (5 bases). CDR3 protein: CASSLVVGDDTF. CDR3 sequence (DNA): TGTGCCAGCAGCTTAGTTGTGGGGGACGACACCTTC.